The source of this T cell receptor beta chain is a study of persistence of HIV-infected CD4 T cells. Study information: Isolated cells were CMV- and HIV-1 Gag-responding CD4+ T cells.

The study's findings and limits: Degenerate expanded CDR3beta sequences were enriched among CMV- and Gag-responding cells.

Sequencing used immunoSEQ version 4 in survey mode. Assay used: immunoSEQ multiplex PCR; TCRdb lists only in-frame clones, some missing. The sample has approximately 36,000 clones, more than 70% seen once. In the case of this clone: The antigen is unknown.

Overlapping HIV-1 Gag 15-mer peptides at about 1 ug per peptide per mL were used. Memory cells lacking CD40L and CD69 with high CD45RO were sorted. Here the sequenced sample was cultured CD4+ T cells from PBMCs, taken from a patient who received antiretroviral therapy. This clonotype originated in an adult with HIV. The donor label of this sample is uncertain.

The CDR3 protein is CASSGDTLAKNIQYF. The DNA of the CDR3 is TGTGCCAGCAGTGGGGATACACTAGCCAAAAACATTCAGTACTTC. The chain has TRBV2 and TRBJ2-4; D is undetermined. The CDR3 is 15 amino acids. V lost 4 bases, J lost 0 bases, and 10 bases lay in between. CDR1 and CDR2 from the germline V gene are SNHLY and FYNNEI.